The 2 T cell receptor beta chains reported below all come from one sample, sequenced in a study of CD8 T cells in Susac syndrome. Reverse transcription of about 0.45 to 1 ug RNA was carried out with random hexamers. MiXCR was run by TCRdb on the immunoSEQ multiplex PCR reads, yielding one entry per CDR3 protein. In the table there are 100,000 to 150,000 distinct CDR3 sequences, approximately 96% of which are singletons. Specimen: CD8+ T cells from PBMCs. The receptors stem from a human donor with Susac syndrome.

J is TRBJ1-1 and V is TRBV29-1; D is perhaps TRBD1 (6 bases). The germline V gene encodes CDR1 SQVTM and CDR2 ANQGSEA. V dropped 1 base and J dropped 0 bases, with 12 bases sitting between them. This CDR3 has 15 amino acids. CDR3 bases: TGCAGCGTTGAAGGGACAGCTTTCATGAACACTGAAGCTTTCTTT. This encodes CSVEGTAFMNTEAFF.

The chain is built from TRBV5-6 and TRBJ1-1; 7 bases map to TRBD1. From germline, CDR1 is SGHDT and CDR2 YYEEEE. J was trimmed by 6 bases and V by 3 bases; bases with no gene match: 5. This CDR3 spans 13 amino acids. This CDR3 is CASSSGRGAEAFF. The CDR3 DNA is TGTGCCAGCAGCTCGGGCAGGGGGGCTGAAGCTTTCTTT.